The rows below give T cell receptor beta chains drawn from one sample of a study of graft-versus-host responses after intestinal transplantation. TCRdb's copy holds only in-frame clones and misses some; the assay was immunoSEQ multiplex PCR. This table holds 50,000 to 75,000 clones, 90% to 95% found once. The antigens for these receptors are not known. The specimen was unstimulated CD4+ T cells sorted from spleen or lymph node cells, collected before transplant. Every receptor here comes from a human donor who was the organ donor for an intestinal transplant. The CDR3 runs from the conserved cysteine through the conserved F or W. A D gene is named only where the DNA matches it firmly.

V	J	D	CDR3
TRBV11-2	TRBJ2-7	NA	CASSTRRTVPYEQYF
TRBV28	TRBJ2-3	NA	CASSLWRADTQYF
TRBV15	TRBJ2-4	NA	CATSREPAVNIQYF
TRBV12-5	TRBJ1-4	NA	CASGPLGTVHEKLFF
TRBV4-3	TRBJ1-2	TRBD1	CASSQATGQGGIYGYTF
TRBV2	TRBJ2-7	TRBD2	CASLRPAGGFDEQYF
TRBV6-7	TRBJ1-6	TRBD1	CASSKTGVMYNSPLHF
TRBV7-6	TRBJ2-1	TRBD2	CASSLGLAGGNTYNEQFF
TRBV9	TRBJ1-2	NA	CASSVSVVSTNYGYTF
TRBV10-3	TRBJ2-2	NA	CAITAILTGELFF
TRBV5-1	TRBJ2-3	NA	CASSLVYTRAADTQYF
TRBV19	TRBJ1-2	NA	CASQYRNGKGYTF
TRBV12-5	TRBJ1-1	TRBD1	CASGQGGTEAFF
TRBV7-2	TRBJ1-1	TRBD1	CASSGRQGLNTEAFF
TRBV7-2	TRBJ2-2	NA	CASSFEWAYTGELFF
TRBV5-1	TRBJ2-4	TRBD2	CASSFSSGTKNIQYF
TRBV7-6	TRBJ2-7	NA	CASSLEPGSLEQYF
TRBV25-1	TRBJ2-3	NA	CASSEYLGEIRSDTQYF
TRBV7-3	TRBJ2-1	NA	CASSQSVPGEQFF
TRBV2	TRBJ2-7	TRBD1	CASTQGAPNSYF
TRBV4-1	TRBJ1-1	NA	CASRKGGRTEAFF
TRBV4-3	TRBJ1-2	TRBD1	CASSQTQGYGYTF
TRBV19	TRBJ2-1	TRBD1	CASSPGQSSYNEQFF
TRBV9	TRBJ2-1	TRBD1	CASSVGGQGFNEQFF
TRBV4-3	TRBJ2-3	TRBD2	CASSHGGGGFSTDTQYF
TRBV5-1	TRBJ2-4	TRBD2	CASSGGLAGELNIQYF
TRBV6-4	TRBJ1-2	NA	CASSVFGYGYTF
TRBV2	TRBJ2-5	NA	CASSLGRGETQYF
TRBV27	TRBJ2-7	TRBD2	CASSQIAGGRREQYF
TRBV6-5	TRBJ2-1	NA	CASSHLTPYNEQFF
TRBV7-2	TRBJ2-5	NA	CASSFGGASSETQYF
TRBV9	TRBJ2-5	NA	CASSDQETQYF
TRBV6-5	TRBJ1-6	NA	CASSAQGSYNSPLHF
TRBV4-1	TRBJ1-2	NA	CASSQGGLLAWSSGYTF
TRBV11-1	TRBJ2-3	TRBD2	CASRGLVGTDTQYF
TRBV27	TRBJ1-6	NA	CASGPGGYNSPLHF
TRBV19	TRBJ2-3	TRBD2	CASSIGTSGADTQYF
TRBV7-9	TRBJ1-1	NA	CASSVNRASTEAFF
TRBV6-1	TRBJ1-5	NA	CASSDSWVRGQPQHF
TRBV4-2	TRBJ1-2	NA	CASSQDRAAGSFYGYTF
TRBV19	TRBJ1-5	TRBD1	CASSTEGARSNQPQHF
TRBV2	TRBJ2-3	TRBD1	CASRPGQGGSDTQYF
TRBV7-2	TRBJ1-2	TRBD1	CASSRDRGYGYTF
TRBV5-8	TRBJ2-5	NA	CASSLEGRGAGETQYF
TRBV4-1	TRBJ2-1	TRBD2	CASSQRGGGAGNEQFF
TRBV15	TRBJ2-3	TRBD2	CATSRRTSGGDTQYF
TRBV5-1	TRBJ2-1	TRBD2	CASSSSGGAYNEQFF
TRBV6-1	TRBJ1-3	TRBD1	CASRGQLFAGNTIYF
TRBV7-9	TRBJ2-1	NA	CASSLRQANNEQFF
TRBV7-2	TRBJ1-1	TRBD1	CASSLAGQQNTEAFF
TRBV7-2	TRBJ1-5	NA	CASSLQDGQPQHF
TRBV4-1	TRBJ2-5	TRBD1	CASSLTGQRETQYF
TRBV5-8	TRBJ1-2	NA	CASSPLKNSFNYGYTF
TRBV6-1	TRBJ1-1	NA	CASSARLTGINTEAFF
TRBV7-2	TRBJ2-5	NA	CASSLARETRETQYF